This T cell receptor (beta chain) was retrieved from a study of cytomegalovirus exposure and HLA in healthy donors. This CDR3 is built from 14 residues. The V end lost 0 bases, the J end lost 2 bases, and 6 bases lay between the germline ends. Germline V lookup: CDR1 SGHRS, CDR2 YFSETQ. General observations from the study: Among the most significant clusters, several appeared linked to common viral pathogens in a later analysis. Most TCR sequences were seen very rarely across donors, but some public TCRs occurred in many.

The PCR had 60 Vbeta and 13 Jbeta primers. Data came from immunoSEQ multiplex PCR; TCRdb stores just in-frame clones and leaves some out. The data hold around 19,000 clones, with approximately 80% observed a single time. Remarks on this clone: Its target is unknown.

Material: PBMCs. The sequence came from a human donor in good health. J is TRBJ2-1 and V is TRBV5-1; the D is unclear. CDR3 amino acids: CASSLVGPYNEQFF. In DNA form, the CDR3 reads TGCGCCAGCAGCTTGGTTGGGCCCTACAATGAGCAGTTCTTC. Full variable domain (rest looked up from reference TRBV5-1 and TRBJ2-1): KAGVTQTPRYLIKTRGQQVTLSCSPISGHRSVSWYQQTPGQGLQFLFEYFSETQRNKGNFPGRFSGRQFSNSRSEMNVSTLELGDSALYLCASSLVGPYNEQFFGPGTRLTVL.